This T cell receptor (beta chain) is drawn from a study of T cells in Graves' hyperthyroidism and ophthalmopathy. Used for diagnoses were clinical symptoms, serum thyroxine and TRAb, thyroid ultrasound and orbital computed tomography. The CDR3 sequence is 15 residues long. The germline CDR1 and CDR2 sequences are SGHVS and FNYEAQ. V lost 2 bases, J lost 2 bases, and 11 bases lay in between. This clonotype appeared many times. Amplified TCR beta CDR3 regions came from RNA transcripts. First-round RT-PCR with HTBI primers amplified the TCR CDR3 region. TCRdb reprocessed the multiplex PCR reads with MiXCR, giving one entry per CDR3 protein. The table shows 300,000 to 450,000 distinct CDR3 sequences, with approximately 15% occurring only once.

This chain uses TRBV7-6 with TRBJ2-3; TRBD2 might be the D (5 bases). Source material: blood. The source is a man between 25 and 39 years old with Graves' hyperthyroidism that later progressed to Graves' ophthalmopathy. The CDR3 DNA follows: TGTGCCAGCAGCTTAAATCGGGGTTCCACAGATACGCAGTATTTT. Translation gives CASSLNRGSTDTQYF.